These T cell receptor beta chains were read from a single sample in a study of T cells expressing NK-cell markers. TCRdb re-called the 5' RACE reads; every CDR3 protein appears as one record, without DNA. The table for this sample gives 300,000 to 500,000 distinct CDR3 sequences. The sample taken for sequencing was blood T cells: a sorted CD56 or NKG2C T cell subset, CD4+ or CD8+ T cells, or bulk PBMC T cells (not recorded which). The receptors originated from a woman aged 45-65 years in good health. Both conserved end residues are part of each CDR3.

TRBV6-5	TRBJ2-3	CASSLGLVERDTQYF
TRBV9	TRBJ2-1	CASSVGGSLNEQFF
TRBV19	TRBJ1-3	CASSRRGYGNTIYF
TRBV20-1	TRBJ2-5	CSASKVAKTQYF
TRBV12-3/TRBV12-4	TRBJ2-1	CASSFRVGRNEQFF
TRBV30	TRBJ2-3	CAWSTGTSDRYTQYF
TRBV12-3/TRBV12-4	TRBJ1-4	CASSSSGQGGEKLFF
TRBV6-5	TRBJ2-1	CASSVLQGPEQFF
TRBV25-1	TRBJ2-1	CASSELRTRQFF
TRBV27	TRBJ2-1	CASSLDSSGSYNEQFF
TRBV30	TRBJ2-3	CAWSSGRNKDTQYF
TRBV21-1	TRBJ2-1	CASSKVDRGREVEQFF
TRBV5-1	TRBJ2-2	CASSTEGLPTGELFF
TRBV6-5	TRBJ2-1	CASTWGERKFF
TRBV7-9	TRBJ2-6	CASSLGVTGANVLTF
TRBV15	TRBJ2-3	CATSWRKGLDTQYF
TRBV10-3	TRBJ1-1	CATGTGTGDLEAFF
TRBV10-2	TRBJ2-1	CASSDAGGAVAGVYNEQFF
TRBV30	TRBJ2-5	CAWSPGGKRETQYF
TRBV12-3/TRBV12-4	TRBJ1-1	CASRGDVNTEAFF
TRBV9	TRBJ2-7	CASSIGLAGSLYEQYF
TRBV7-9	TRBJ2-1	CASSLKGGTGEQFF
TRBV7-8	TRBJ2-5	CASSLAASETQYF
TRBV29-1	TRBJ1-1	CSVEDLGGPNTEAFF
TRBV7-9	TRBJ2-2	CASGDRVWTGELFF
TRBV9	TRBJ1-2	CASSAGTMTNYGYTF
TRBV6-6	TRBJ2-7	CASSYSNLLAGVYEQYF
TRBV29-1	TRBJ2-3	CSASGKAGVTDTQYF
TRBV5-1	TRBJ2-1	CASSWGTAQEEFF
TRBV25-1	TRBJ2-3	CASSEVFPDTQYF
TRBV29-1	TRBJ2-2	CSVAGGGPGELFF
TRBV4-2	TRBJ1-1	CASSQAGGGATEAFF
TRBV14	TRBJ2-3	CASSQDLRSTNTDTQYF
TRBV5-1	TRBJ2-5	CASSLASRSEETQYF
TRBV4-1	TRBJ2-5	CASSQVHGKRETQYF
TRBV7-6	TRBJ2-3	CASGGGSTQYF
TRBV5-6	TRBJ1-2	CASSLSGRRYGYTF
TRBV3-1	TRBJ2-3	CASSQDGVAGTGDTQYF
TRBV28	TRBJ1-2	CASGKAYRGRYYGYTF
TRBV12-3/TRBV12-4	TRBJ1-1	CATAVVTEAFF
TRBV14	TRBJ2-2	CASSRTISNTGELFF
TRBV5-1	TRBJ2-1	CASSSGLIEQFF
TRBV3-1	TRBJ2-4	CASSQGAGVTSNIQYF
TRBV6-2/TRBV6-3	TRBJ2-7	CASSSWEYEQYF
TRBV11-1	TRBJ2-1	CASSPPTGTSNYNEQFF
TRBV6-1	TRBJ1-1	CAIRSQGYTEAFF
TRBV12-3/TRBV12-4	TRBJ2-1	CASSDPGTSSYNEQFF
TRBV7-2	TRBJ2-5	CASIHLAGGPETQYF
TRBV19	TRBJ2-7	CASSKQGASYEQYF
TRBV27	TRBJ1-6	CASSGGQYNSPLHF
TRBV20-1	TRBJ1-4	CSARSRQGPDEKLFF
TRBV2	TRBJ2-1	CASSEGLQLSGYNEQFF
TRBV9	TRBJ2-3	CASSEAYTDTQYF
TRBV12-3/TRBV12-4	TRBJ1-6	CASSVASGYNSPLHF
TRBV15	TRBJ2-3	CATSRVIGSTDTQYF